These 25 T cell receptor beta chains share one sample of origin, sequenced in a study of cytomegalovirus exposure and HLA in healthy donors. The PCR contained 60 Vbeta and 13 Jbeta primers. Here immunoSEQ multiplex PCR was the method, and the copy in TCRdb shows in-frame clones only, minus some. The sample contains 150,000 or so clones, roughly 85% of which appear only once. Sequenced: PBMCs. Receptors originate from a man younger than 35 in good health and CMV-seropositive.

In nucleotides, the CDR3 is TGTGCCAGCAGCGGGCTTCTGGGACAGGGGTACGAGCAGTACTTC. The encoded protein is CASSGLLGQGYEQYF. The chain recombines TRBV5-4 with TRBJ2-7, with TRBD1 matching 10 bases. The germline V gene encodes CDR1 SGHNT and CDR2 YYREEE (reference sequence). J was trimmed by 4 bases and V by 4 bases; bases with no gene match: 8. The CDR3 runs 15 residues.

The V and J genes are TRBV2 and TRBJ2-1, with 13 bases fitting TRBD2. The CDR3 consists of 17 residues. J gave up 5 bases and V 3 bases, and 7 bases lay outside the gene matches. Germline CDR1 and CDR2: SNHLY and FYNNEI. The CDR3 DNA sequence: TGTGCCAGCAGTGATTTTGGGACTAGCGGGGCGAACAATGAGCAGTTCTTC. Protein sequence: CASSDFGTSGANNEQFF.

The chain joins TRBV7-3 to TRBJ2-1; 8 positions match TRBD2. This CDR3 has 14 residues. Trimming took 5 bases from V and 4 from J; bases not matched to a gene: 4. Germline lookup yields CDR1 SGHTA and CDR2 FQGTGA. The CDR3 DNA is TGTGCCAGCAGCCCGGGACTAGAATACAATGAGCAGTTCTTC. This gives the protein CASSPGLEYNEQFF.

The chain uses TRBV19 and TRBJ1-2; 8 bases align to TRBD1. The CDR3 spans 11 residues. V lost 10 bases to trimming and J lost 7 bases; unmatched junction nucleotides: 5. The germline V gene encodes CDR1 LNHDA and CDR2 SQIVND (reference sequence). The CDR3 is CATSTGGGYTF. The CDR3 nucleotides read TGTGCCACTTCAACAGGGGGTGGCTACACCTTC. Full variable domain (rest looked up from reference TRBV19 and TRBJ1-2): DGGITQSPKYLFRKEGQNVTLSCEQNLNHDAMYWYRQDPGQGLRLIYYSQIVNDFQKGDIAEGYSVSREKKESFPLTVTSAQKNPTAFYLCATSTGGGYTFGSGTRLTVV.

This clone was recorded only once. This chain uses TRBV14 with TRBJ2-7; 8 nucleotides align to TRBD1. There are 13 residues in the CDR3. The germline V gene has CDR1 SGHDN and CDR2 FVKESK. The V segment lost 8 bases and the J segment 4 bases; nucleotides outside the gene matches: 7. CDR3: CASAFRTGYEQYF. CDR3 sequence (DNA): TGTGCCAGCGCGTTCCGGACAGGGTACGAGCAGTACTTC.

This clone was seen more than once but under ten times. V usage is TRBV4-3 and J usage is TRBJ2-4, with TRBD1 matching over 8 bases. The CDR3 is 14 residues long. Germline CDR1 and CDR2: LGHNA and YSLEER. V gave up 2 bases and J gave up 7 bases; unmatched junction bases: 4. The CDR3 spells CASSQPGQANIQYF. Written as DNA, the CDR3 is TGCGCCAGCAGCCAACCGGGACAGGCGAACATTCAGTACTTC.

This clone was counted between two and nine times. The V and J genes are TRBV5-5 and TRBJ2-7; the match to TRBD2 covers 8 bases. The V and J ends lost 3 bases and 9 bases, in that order; junction bases with no gene match: 11. The CDR3 loop spans 14 amino acids. The germline CDR1 and CDR2 sequences are SGHKS and YYEKEE (reference sequence). DNA of the CDR3: TGTGCCAGCAGCTCATCTCGGGGGGGGCCAAGGCAGTACTTC. It codes for CASSSSRGGPRQYF.

V usage is TRBV4-3 and J usage is TRBJ2-3, with D possibly matching TRBD1 (6 bases). V gave up 0 bases and J gave up 0 bases, with 16 bases separating them. The germline gives CDR1 LGHNA, CDR2 YSLEER. This CDR3 region has 18 residues. The CDR3 spells CASSQDRVGAPSTDTQYF. The CDR3 DNA is TGCGCCAGCAGCCAAGATAGGGTGGGGGCTCCTAGCACAGATACGCAGTATTTT.

This rearrangement joins TRBV5-6 to TRBJ1-6; D not resolved. Trimming took off 1 base at V and 9 bases at J, with 8 bases between the two ends. In germline, CDR1 is SGHDT, CDR2 YYEEEE. CDR3 length: 13 residues. CDR3 region: CASSLYSSSPLHF. In nucleotides, the CDR3 is TGTGCCAGCAGCTTGTATTCCTCTTCACCCCTCCACTTT. Looking up the rest from reference TRBV5-6 and TRBJ1-6 gives the full variable domain: DAGVTQSPTHLIKTRGQQVTLRCSPKSGHDTVSWYQQALGQGPQFIFQYYEEEERQRGNFPDRFSGHQFPNYSSELNVNALLLGDSALYLCASSLYSSSPLHFGNGTRLTVT.

V gene TRBV6-1 combines with J gene TRBJ1-1; D call uncertain. In germline, CDR1 is MNHNS, CDR2 SASEGT. V shed 2 bases and J shed 7 bases, with 11 bases lying between them. The CDR3 spans 13 residues. Written as DNA, the CDR3 is TGTGCCAGCAGTGAATATCCGGGTAGTGAAGCTTTCTTT. Translation: CASSEYPGSEAFF.

The chain is built from TRBV29-1 and TRBJ2-7; tentative D call: TRBD1 (7 bases). The germline V gene has CDR1 SQVTM and CDR2 ANQGSEA. Trimming took off 7 bases at V and 5 bases at J, with 21 bases between the two ends. The CDR3 has 14 residues. The CDR3 loop is CSGGDSRFEDEQYF. The CDR3 bases are TGCAGCGGGGGGGACAGTAGGTTTGAGGACGAGCAGTACTTC.

The J gene is TRBJ2-2, the V gene TRBV6-5; D unclear. Trimming removed 0 bases at V and 6 bases at J, with 8 bases between. The CDR3 is made up of 14 amino acids. CDR1 is MNHEY and CDR2 is SVGAGI in the germline V gene. CDR3 region: CASSYSSLAGELFF. The CDR3 DNA follows: TGTGCCAGCAGTTACTCGAGTTTAGCCGGGGAGCTGTTTTTT.

The genes are TRBV6-1 and TRBJ1-5, with TRBD1 identical over 11 bases. Looked up from germline, CDR1 is MNHNS and CDR2 is SASEGT. The CDR3 spans 17 residues. Trimming at V came to 3 bases and at J to 2 bases, leaving 6 bases not matched to a gene. The CDR3 region has the DNA TGTGCCAGCAGTGAGTGGGACAGGGGGTCGGGCAATCAGCCCCAGCATTTT. It yields the protein CASSEWDRGSGNQPQHF.

The V and J genes are TRBV19 and TRBJ2-3; 9 bases map to TRBD2. Looked up from germline, CDR1 is LNHDA and CDR2 is SQIVND (reference sequence). The V and J ends lost 10 bases and 3 bases, in that order; junction bases with no gene match: 8. The CDR3 sequence is 14 residues long. CDR3 amino acids: CATDSGGGTDTQYF. CDR3 coding DNA: TGTGCCACTGATAGCGGGGGCGGGACAGATACGCAGTATTTT.

This clone occurred a few times. The chain uses TRBV6-4 and TRBJ2-6, with D tentatively TRBD1 (6 bases). The ends were cut back, 3 bases at V and 0 bases at J, with 6 bases in the middle. The germline gives CDR1 MRHNA, CDR2 SNTAGT. CDR3 length: 15 amino acids. The chain's CDR3 is CASSEDSSGANVLTF. CDR3 coding DNA: TGTGCCAGCAGTGAGGACAGCTCTGGGGCCAACGTCCTGACTTTC.

The chain joins TRBV10-1 to TRBJ2-5; 7 positions agree with TRBD1. The CDR3 length is 13 residues. CDR1 is WNHNN and CDR2 is SYGVQD in the germline V gene (reference sequence). J gave up 5 bases and V 5 bases, and 5 bases lay outside the gene matches. In DNA form, the CDR3 reads TGCGCCAGCAGTAAGACAGGGTGGGAGACCCAGTACTTC. Translation: CASSKTGWETQYF.

This clone was detected a few times. V gene TRBV6-5 combines with J gene TRBJ2-3, with 7 bases aligning to TRBD1. The CDR3 is 15 amino acids. The junction had 6 bases not matched to a gene; V was cut back by 6 bases and J by 0 bases. Germline lookup yields CDR1 MNHEY and CDR2 SVGAGI. CDR3 loop: CASRRGPTSTDTQYF. The DNA for the CDR3 is TGTGCCAGCAGAAGGGGGCCCACTAGCACAGATACGCAGTATTTT.

This chain links TRBV5-1 with TRBJ1-4; no firm D call. Per germline, CDR1 SGHRS and CDR2 YFSETQ. The V and J ends lost 4 bases and 3 bases respectively, with 19 bases between them. The CDR3 consists of 17 residues. CDR3 residues: CASSPSLGSRANEKLFF. CDR3 in DNA: TGCGCCAGCAGCCCTAGCCTAGGGTCTAGGGCTAATGAAAAACTGTTTTTT.

The chain links TRBV6-4 to TRBJ1-1; 10 bases fit TRBD1. Looked up from germline, CDR1 is MRHNA and CDR2 is SNTAGT. The CDR3 sequence is 15 residues long. Trimming at V came to 6 bases and at J to 1 base, leaving 5 bases not matched to a gene. Here the CDR3 reads CASREDRGSNTEAFF. In DNA form, the CDR3 reads TGTGCCAGCAGGGAGGACAGGGGGTCGAACACTGAAGCTTTCTTT.

The J gene is TRBJ2-3, the V gene TRBV5-1; D uncertain. CDR3 length equals 15 residues. V lost 0 bases, J lost 1 base, and 9 bases lay in between. CDR1 is SGHRS, CDR2 YFSETQ, per germline. The CDR3 DNA sequence: TGCGCCAGCAGCTTGGAATCCCTTGGCACAGATACGCAGTATTTT. Amino acid sequence: CASSLESLGTDTQYF.

CDR3 region: CASSQDKRDGYTF. The CDR3 DNA reads as TGTGCCAGCAGCCAAGATAAGAGGGATGGCTACACCTTC. The V gene is TRBV4-2, the J gene TRBJ1-2, with D uncertain. The CDR3 spans 13 residues. V was trimmed by 0 bases and J by 6 bases, leaving 8 bases between them. Germline V gene data show CDR1 as LGHNA and CDR2 as YNFKEQ.

The chain links TRBV30 to TRBJ2-2; D perhaps matches TRBD2 (5 bases). V lost 7 bases and J 0 bases, leaving 18 bases between the germline ends. From germline, CDR1 is GTSNPN and CDR2 SVGIG (reference sequence). The CDR3 has 16 residues. CDR3 nucleotides: TGTGCCTTCACACCGGGGTGGGCCCCGAACACCGGGGAGCTGTTTTTT. Its translation: CAFTPGWAPNTGELFF.

This clone was observed once. The chain recombines TRBV6-6 with TRBJ2-3, with 7 bases identical to TRBD2. The CDR3 spans 15 residues. CDR1 and CDR2 (germline): MNHNY, SVGAGI (reference sequence). V trimming: 6 bases; J trimming: 2 bases; junction bases outside the gene matches: 8. The chain's CDR3 is CASRKLAEFTDTQYF. The DNA of the CDR3 is TGTGCCAGCAGGAAGCTAGCGGAGTTCACAGATACGCAGTATTTT.

CDR3 sequence: CAWSLPTGRGTDTQYF. DNA of the CDR3: TGTGCCTGGAGCCTCCCGACTGGCAGGGGCACAGATACGCAGTATTTT. The rearrangement uses TRBV30 and TRBJ2-3, with D possibly being TRBD1 (5 bases). Trimming removed 3 bases from V and 1 base from J, with 17 bases in between. From germline, CDR1 is GTSNPN and CDR2 SVGIG (reference sequence). This CDR3 region has 16 residues.

The chain couples TRBV25-1 to TRBJ2-2; D remains unclear. Trimming stripped 2 bases from V and 4 bases from J, with 14 bases between. The V gene's germline CDR1 is MGHDK and CDR2 SYGVNS. The CDR3 is 16 amino acids. CDR3 DNA: TGTGCCAGCAGTGAACCGTCAGATCCCCTCACCGGGGAGCTGTTTTTT. Amino acids: CASSEPSDPLTGELFF.